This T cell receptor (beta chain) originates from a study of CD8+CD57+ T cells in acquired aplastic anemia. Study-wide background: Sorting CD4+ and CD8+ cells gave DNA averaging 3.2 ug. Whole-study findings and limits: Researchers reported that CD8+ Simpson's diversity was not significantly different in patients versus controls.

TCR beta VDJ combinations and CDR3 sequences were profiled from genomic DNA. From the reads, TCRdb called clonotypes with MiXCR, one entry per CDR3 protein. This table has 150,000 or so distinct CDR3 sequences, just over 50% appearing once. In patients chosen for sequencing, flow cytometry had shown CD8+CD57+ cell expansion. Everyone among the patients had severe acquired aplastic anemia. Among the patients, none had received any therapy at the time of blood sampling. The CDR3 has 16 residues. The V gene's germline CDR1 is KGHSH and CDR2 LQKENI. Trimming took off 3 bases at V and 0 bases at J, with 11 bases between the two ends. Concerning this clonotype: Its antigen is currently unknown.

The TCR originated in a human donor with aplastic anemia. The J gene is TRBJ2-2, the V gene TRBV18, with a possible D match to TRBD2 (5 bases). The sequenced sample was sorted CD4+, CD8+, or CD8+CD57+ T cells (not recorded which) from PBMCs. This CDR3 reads CASSPTSGPNTGELFF. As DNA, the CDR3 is TGTGCCAGCTCACCGACAAGCGGACCGAACACCGGGGAGCTGTTTTTT.